This TCR beta chain came from a study of control samples from healthy donors and cancer patients. The CDR3 length is 17 residues. The J segment lost 1 base and the V segment lost 2 bases, leaving 3 bases of the junction unmatched. Germline CDR1 and CDR2: SGHRS and YFSETQ. Produced via immunoSEQ multiplex PCR; TCRdb's table is partial and in-frame only. The data contain roughly 160,000 clones, roughly 94% of them singletons. This sequence originates from a man aged 60 to 75 with colorectal cancer. The sample was PBMCs. The chain is built from TRBV5-1 and TRBJ2-3; 14 nucleotides match TRBD2. CDR3 in amino acids: CASSFPGLAGGTDTQYF. The CDR3 region has the DNA TGCGCCAGCAGCTTCCCGGGACTAGCGGGGGGCACAGATACGCAGTATTTT.